This T cell receptor (beta chain) was sequenced in a study of human T cells and chemical hapten exposure. V was trimmed by 5 bases and J by 5 bases, leaving 19 bases between them. Germline V CDR1 and CDR2: SEHNR, FQNEAQ (reference sequence). The CDR3 is made up of 15 amino acids. Authors' methods: Counting gave a median of around 100,000 TCRs per sample, with values ranging from 23,224 to 690,600. Via MiXCR, TCRdb re-called the RACE reads, giving one row per CDR3 protein. It is TCRdb's table, rather than the study itself, that gives the V and J calls and clone size. The sample gives approximately 89,000 distinct CDR3 sequences, roughly 10% of which show up once; roughly 2.3% is in the top ten. The time point was: patch test 2, 6 weeks after DPC sensitization. Treatment here: therapeutic diphenylcyclopropenone sensitization with weekly scalp DPC. Alopecia patients between 18 and 70 years old and suitable for DPC were used as donors.

This clonotype was obtained from a woman aged 25 to 45 with alopecia areata. Some clones in this sample may be carry-over from other donors' samples. The material was whole blood, obtained in connection with sensitization to the hapten diphenylcyclopropenone (DPC). The genes are TRBV7-9 and TRBJ2-7; maybe TRBD1 (5 bases). Here the CDR3 reads CASSNRQTVGDEQYF. CDR3 DNA sequence: TGTGCCAGCAGCAACCGACAGACGGTTGGGGACGAGCAGTACTTC.